What follows are 24 T cell receptor beta chains derived from one specimen sequenced in a study of vaccination effects on CD4 cells after COVID-19. Expansion with viral peptide pools was applied to antigen-specific CD4+ T cells by the ViraFEST assay prior to sequencing. Once cultured for roughly ten days, the cells underwent separation to obtain CD4+ T cells. It was between March and December 2020 that the person had a SARS-CoV-2 infection confirmed by PCR. Their specific antigens are unknown. Profiled with immunoSEQ multiplex PCR; TCRdb holds only in-frame clones, not every one. Of roughly 54,000 clones listed, approximately 73% are singletons. The material was CD4+ T cells from PBMCs cultured with HIV peptides, obtained before COVID-19 vaccination. This sample's subset: HIV-1 Nef peptide pool negative control/reference culture. These receptors were collected from a human donor who had a prior SARS-CoV-2 infection.

This clone was recorded only once. This sequence joins TRBV9 and TRBJ1-3, with no clear D. CDR3 length: 18 amino acids. V lost 0 bases and J lost 0, with 16 bases in between. Per germline, CDR1 SGDLS and CDR2 YYNGEE. CDR3 amino acids: CASSVGLSGGISGNTIYF. In DNA form, the CDR3 reads TGTGCCAGCAGCGTAGGGCTCAGTGGTGGTATCTCTGGAAACACCATATATTTT.

The chain couples TRBV18 to TRBJ2-6; 8 bases map to TRBD1. In germline, CDR1 is KGHSH, CDR2 LQKENI. The V segment lost 3 bases and the J segment 0 bases; nucleotides outside the gene matches: 19. The CDR3 loop spans 22 amino acids. The CDR3 nucleotides read TGTGCCAGCTCACCGTTGTCTATGGGGCCTAGGACAGGGACCTCTGGGGCCAACGTCCTGACTTTC. Translating it yields CASSPLSMGPRTGTSGANVLTF.

This chain uses TRBV11-3 with TRBJ1-6; no clear D. V shed 5 bases and J shed 7 bases, with 6 bases lying between them. Per the germline V gene, CDR1 is SGHNT and CDR2 is YENEEA. The CDR3 has 12 amino acids. CDR3 in DNA: TGTGCCAGCAGCGCTGGGAATTCACCCCTCCACTTT. The encoded protein is CASSAGNSPLHF.

This CDR3 is CASSLSRGGGSWQYF. CDR3 nucleotide sequence: TGTGCCAGCAGCTTGAGCCGCGGGGGTGGTTCGTGGCAGTACTTC. The chain combines TRBV5-8 with TRBJ2-7, with 7 bases lining up with TRBD2. CDR3 size: 15 residues. Losses at the gene ends were 1 base for V and 9 bases for J; bases not matched to a gene: 13. The V gene's germline CDR1 is SGHTS and CDR2 YDEGEE.

V and J are TRBV2 and TRBJ1-4, with D perhaps matching TRBD1 (6 bases). Germline V gives CDR1 SNHLY, CDR2 FYNNEI. This CDR3 spans 13 amino acids. The germline V and J ends were trimmed by 4 bases and 7 bases, with 10 bases remaining between them. This chain's CDR3 is CASSARGSEKLFF. DNA for the CDR3: TGTGCCAGCAGTGCCAGGGGAAGTGAAAAACTGTTTTTT.

The rearrangement uses TRBV20-1 and TRBJ1-2; no firm D call. This CDR3 is 13 amino acids long. Germline CDR1 DFQATT, CDR2 SNEGSKA (reference sequence). With 3 bases removed from V and 7 bases from J, the gap between germline ends came to 15 bases. CDR3 sequence: CSASQENVAGYTF. The CDR3 coding sequence is TGCAGTGCTAGTCAGGAAAACGTGGCTGGCTACACCTTC.

The chain joins TRBV19 to TRBJ2-5; D perhaps matches TRBD2 (5 bases). CDR1 and CDR2 from the germline V gene are LNHDA and SQIVND (reference sequence). The CDR3 length is 10 residues. The V end was cut by 11 bases, the J end by 1 base, with 5 bases between. The CDR3 spells CAAGQETQYF. CDR3 nucleotide sequence: TGTGCCGCGGGCCAAGAGACCCAGTACTTC. The full variable domain, completed using reference TRBV19 and TRBJ2-5, is DGGITQSPKYLFRKEGQNVTLSCEQNLNHDAMYWYRQDPGQGLRLIYYSQIVNDFQKGDIAEGYSVSREKKESFPLTVTSAQKNPTAFYLCAAGQETQYFGPGTRLLVL.

The rearrangement links TRBV18 to TRBJ1-5; 8 bases fit TRBD1. The J segment lost 5 bases and the V segment lost 3 bases, leaving 6 bases of the junction unmatched. Per the germline V gene, CDR1 is KGHSH and CDR2 is LQKENI. This CDR3 has 15 amino acids. CDR3 sequence: CASSPGTGQYQPQHF. In nucleotides, the CDR3 is TGTGCCAGCTCACCCGGGACAGGCCAGTATCAGCCCCAGCATTTT.

The V and J genes are TRBV11-3 and TRBJ2-2; the D is unclear. Trimming removed 2 bases from V and 5 bases from J, with 0 bases in between. This CDR3 contains 11 residues. Germline-derived CDR1 and CDR2 are SGHNT and YENEEA. The CDR3, as DNA: TGTGCCAGCAGCTTAACCGGGGAGCTGTTTTTT. This translates into CASSLTGELFF.

This CDR3 reads CASSTDSGGGTDTQYF. Here the CDR3 DNA reads TGTGCCAGCTCAACAGACAGCGGCGGGGGCACAGATACGCAGTATTTT. The chain links TRBV18 to TRBJ2-3; D might be TRBD2 (6 bases). CDR3 length: 16 amino acids. Per the germline V gene, CDR1 is KGHSH and CDR2 is LQKENI. V shed 5 bases and J shed 1 base, with 16 bases lying between them.

The rearrangement links TRBV16 to TRBJ2-7; 9 bases are a match to TRBD2. CDR3 size: 20 residues. Germline V lookup: CDR1 KGHSY, CDR2 FQNENV. Trimming at V came to 2 bases and at J to 4 bases, leaving 21 bases not matched to a gene. CDR3 loop: CASSQGTLFLSGGKPYEQYF. Here the CDR3 DNA reads TGTGCCAGCAGCCAAGGTACCTTATTCCTCAGCGGGGGGAAGCCGTACGAGCAGTACTTC.

This clone was seen a single time. This chain joins TRBV3-1 (or the pseudogene TRBV3-2) and TRBJ2-3; 10 bases agree with TRBD2. The germline V gene encodes CDR1 LGHDT and CDR2 YNNKEL (reference sequence). CDR3 length equals 15 residues. Unmatched junction bases numbered 10, after V lost 8 bases and J lost 5 bases. The CDR3 loop reads CASASGPSGRDTQYF. Here the CDR3 DNA reads TGTGCCAGCGCCTCAGGACCTAGCGGGAGAGATACGCAGTATTTT.

The V and J genes are TRBV18 and TRBJ2-5; D might be TRBD1 or TRBD2, each matching 5 bases. Germline assignment: CDR1 KGHSH and CDR2 LQKENI. The CDR3 is made up of 14 amino acids. V lost 10 bases and J lost 0, with 15 bases in between. The CDR3 protein is CATSRWGYQETQYF. In nucleotides, the CDR3 is TGTGCCACCAGTAGGTGGGGGTACCAAGAGACCCAGTACTTC. Looking up the rest from reference TRBV18 and TRBJ2-5 gives the full variable domain: NAGVMQNPRHLVRRRGQEARLRCSPMKGHSHVYWYRQLPEEGLKFMVYLQKENIIDESGMPKERFSAEFPKEGPSILRIQQVVRGDSAAYFCATSRWGYQETQYFGPGTRLLVL.

This chain connects TRBV19 to TRBJ2-4; 11 bases are a match to TRBD2. J lost 7 bases, V lost 5 bases, and 10 bases had no gene match. The CDR3 is made up of 16 amino acids. Germline CDR1 and CDR2: LNHDA and SQIVND (reference sequence). CDR3 loop: CASSFLAGGPGNIQYF. CDR3 coding DNA: TGTGCCAGTAGTTTCTTAGCGGGAGGGCCAGGGAACATTCAGTACTTC.

DNA of the CDR3: TGTGCCTACATGGCGGGGAGCTCCTACGAGCAGTACTTC. Amino acids: CAYMAGSSYEQYF. The gene calls are TRBV30 and TRBJ2-7; D might be TRBD2 (6 bases). V lost 7 bases to trimming and J lost 0 bases, with 13 bases between them. Germline V gene lookup returns CDR1 GTSNPN and CDR2 SVGIG (reference sequence). There are 13 residues in the CDR3.

This clone appeared a single time. The chain uses TRBV19 and TRBJ1-5; D uncertain. The V and J ends lost 4 bases and 0 bases respectively, with 10 bases between them. This CDR3 comprises 15 residues. Germline CDR1 is LNHDA and CDR2 is SQIVND (reference sequence). The CDR3 loop is CASSSGAVSNQPQHF. CDR3 nucleotide sequence: TGTGCCAGTAGTAGTGGAGCCGTTAGCAATCAGCCCCAGCATTTT.

This clone appeared a few times. The J gene is TRBJ2-7, the V gene TRBV23-1; no clear D. TRBV23-1 is assigned to the ORF class and has an uncertain function. V was pared by 7 bases and J by 1 base, with 14 bases between. CDR3 length: 14 residues. The CDR3 spells CASNSRLTSYEQYF. The CDR3 DNA is TGCGCCAGCAATAGTCGACTTACTTCCTACGAGCAGTACTTC.

This clone was seen a handful of times. V usage is TRBV18 and J usage is TRBJ2-7; no clear D. The V gene lost 2 bases and the J gene lost 0 bases, with 14 bases spanning the gap. CDR3 length: 16 amino acids. Germline V gene lookup returns CDR1 KGHSH and CDR2 LQKENI. CDR3 protein: CASSPSPSGDSYEQYF. CDR3 in DNA: TGTGCCAGCTCACCATCGCCGTCAGGTGACTCCTACGAGCAGTACTTC.

V gene TRBV25-1 combines with J gene TRBJ2-3; TRBD2 might be the D (5 bases). Trimming stripped 0 bases from V and 2 bases from J, with 9 bases between. This CDR3 contains 15 residues. The germline CDR1 and CDR2 sequences are MGHDK and SYGVNS. The CDR3 spells CASSEYGLITDTQYF. Here the CDR3 DNA reads TGTGCCAGCAGTGAATATGGACTTATCACAGATACGCAGTATTTT.

The V gene is TRBV30, the J gene TRBJ1-2; D is ambiguous. The V end was cut by 2 bases, the J end by 2 bases, with 6 bases between. Looked up from germline, CDR1 is GTSNPN and CDR2 is SVGIG (reference sequence). The CDR3 runs 12 residues. DNA for the CDR3: TGTGCCTGGAGTTATGAGAACTATGGCTACACCTTC. Translated: CAWSYENYGYTF. Looking up the rest from reference TRBV30 and TRBJ1-2 gives the full variable domain: SQTIHQWPATLVQPVGSPLSLECTVEGTSNPNLYWYRQAAGRGLQLLFYSVGIGQISSEVPQNLSASRPQDRQFILSSKKLLLSDSGFYLCAWSYENYGYTFGSGTRLTVV.

This chain's CDR3 is CASSLRQGNYYEQYF. CDR3 in DNA: TGTGCCAGCAGCTTGCGACAGGGCAACTACTACGAGCAGTACTTC. V gene TRBV5-5 combines with J gene TRBJ2-7; TRBD1 aligns across 7 bases. Germline V gene lookup returns CDR1 SGHKS and CDR2 YYEKEE (reference sequence). With 1 base clipped from V and 3 bases from J, the junction kept 7 bases outside the gene matches. CDR3 length: 15 residues. The variable domain in full, completed from reference TRBV5-5 and TRBJ2-7, reads DAGVTQSPTHLIKTRGQQVTLRCSPISGHKSVSWYQQVLGQGPQFIFQYYEKEERGRGNFPDRFSARQFPNYSSELNVNALLLGDSALYLCASSLRQGNYYEQYFGPGTRLTVT.

The CDR3 DNA reads as TGTGCCAGCAGTGGGGGGGCCGGGACTAGCGGGAGGGTGGGGAATGAGCAGTTCTTC. This encodes CASSGGAGTSGRVGNEQFF. The J gene is TRBJ2-1, the V gene TRBV2; TRBD2 aligns across 16 bases. Germline-derived CDR1 and CDR2 are SNHLY and FYNNEI. This CDR3 comprises 19 residues. V shed 4 bases, J shed 7 bases, and the junction held 13 bases outside the gene matches. The full variable domain, with the rest looked up from reference TRBV2 and TRBJ2-1, is EPEVTQTPSHQVTQMGQEVILRCVPISNHLYFYWYRQILGQKVEFLVSFYNNEISEKSEIFDDQFSVERPDGSNFTLKIRSTKLEDSAMYFCASSGGAGTSGRVGNEQFFGPGTRLTVL.

This clone has more than one count but fewer than ten. V and J are TRBV9 and TRBJ2-1, with TRBD2 matching 11 bases. This CDR3 comprises 16 residues. Germline V gene data show CDR1 as SGDLS and CDR2 as YYNGEE. V shed 0 bases and J 2 bases; nucleotides not matched to a gene: 1. CDR3 nucleotides: TGTGCCAGCAGCGTAGGACTAGCGGGAACCTACAATGAGCAGTTCTTC. Amino acids: CASSVGLAGTYNEQFF.

The gene calls are TRBV2 and TRBJ2-7; no firm D call. V was shortened by 2 bases and J by 5 bases, with 16 bases between the two germline ends. The CDR3 is made up of 15 amino acids. Per the germline V gene, CDR1 is SNHLY and CDR2 is FYNNEI. CDR3 loop: CASSEMAGERDEQYF. The CDR3 DNA reads TGTGCCAGCAGTGAAATGGCAGGTGAAAGGGACGAGCAGTACTTC.